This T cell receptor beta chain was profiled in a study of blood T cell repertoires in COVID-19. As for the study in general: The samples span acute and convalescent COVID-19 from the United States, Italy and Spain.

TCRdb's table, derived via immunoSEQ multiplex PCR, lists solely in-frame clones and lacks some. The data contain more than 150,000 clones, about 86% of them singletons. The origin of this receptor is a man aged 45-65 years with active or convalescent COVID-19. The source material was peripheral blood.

In DNA form, the CDR3 reads TGTGCCAGCAGCTTAGTTAGGAGCACCGGGGAGCTGTTTTTT. Translated: CASSLVRSTGELFF. V is TRBV7-9 and J is TRBJ2-2; D gene unclear. The CDR3 is made up of 14 amino acids. CDR1 is SEHNR, CDR2 FQNEAQ, per germline (reference sequence). The V end was cut by 1 base, the J end by 4 bases, with 7 bases between.